These 17 T cell receptor beta chains were all obtained from the same sample, sequenced in a study of control samples from healthy donors and cancer patients. Using immunoSEQ multiplex PCR, the repertoire was profiled, and TCRdb retains in-frame clones only, with some absent. This sample has roughly 140,000 clones; over 90% occur once, and the top ten carry 2% to 2.5%. Material for sequencing was blood. The receptors were gathered from a man aged 50 or older in good health.

This clone was seen once. The chain couples TRBV11-2 to TRBJ2-1, with 9 bases matching TRBD1. This CDR3 has 16 residues. The junction had 8 bases not matched to a gene; V was cut back by 5 bases and J by 3 bases. From germline, CDR1 is SGHAT and CDR2 FQNNGV. Written as DNA, the CDR3 is TGTGCCAGCAGCACCCTCCCGGGACAGGGCTACAATGAGCAGTTCTTC. It translates to CASSTLPGQGYNEQFF.

The V call is TRBV7-3, the J call TRBJ2-6, with unresolved D. Germline V gene sequence: CDR1 SGHTA, CDR2 FQGTGA. The V end lost 1 base, the J end lost 4 bases, and 11 bases lay between the germline ends. This CDR3 region has 16 residues. The CDR3 DNA is TGTGCCAGCAGCTTAAACCCCCGATCCGGGGCCAACGTCCTGACTTTC. Protein sequence: CASSLNPRSGANVLTF.

V gene TRBV7-9 combines with J gene TRBJ1-1, with D unresolved. With 1 base removed from V and 4 bases from J, the gap between germline ends came to 7 bases. Germline lookup yields CDR1 SEHNR and CDR2 FQNEAQ (reference sequence). The CDR3 spans 13 residues. The CDR3 spells CASSLGAVTEAFF. CDR3 DNA sequence: TGTGCCAGCAGCTTAGGGGCAGTCACTGAAGCTTTCTTT.

V is TRBV5-4 and J is TRBJ2-3, with a possible D match to TRBD2 (5 bases). Deletions cut 0 bases from V and 0 bases from J, with 11 bases between. The CDR3 is 16 residues long. Germline CDR1 and CDR2: SGHNT and YYREEE (reference sequence). The CDR3, as DNA: TGTGCCAGCAGCTTGGCCGAGCGGACGAGCACAGATACGCAGTATTTT. Encoded protein: CASSLAERTSTDTQYF.

Here the CDR3 reads CASSFAGSGTDTQYF. In DNA form, the CDR3 reads TGTGCCAGCAGTTTTGCGGGTAGCGGTACAGATACGCAGTATTTT. The chain employs TRBV28 and TRBJ2-3, with D possibly being TRBD2 (6 bases). Germline V gives CDR1 MDHEN, CDR2 SYDVKM. The length of the CDR3 is 15 residues. V lost 3 bases and J lost 3, with 13 bases in between.

This clone appeared many times. V and J are TRBV7-9 and TRBJ2-7; no clear D. Looked up from germline, CDR1 is SEHNR and CDR2 is FQNEAQ (reference sequence). The CDR3 has 14 residues. Trimming removed 3 bases at V and 4 bases at J, with 13 bases between. The CDR3 loop is CASSFAWSWYEQYF. The CDR3 nucleotides are TGTGCCAGCAGCTTTGCATGGAGTTGGTACGAGCAGTACTTC.

The rearrangement uses TRBV19 and TRBJ2-7; D gene unclear. Germline CDR1 and CDR2: LNHDA and SQIVND (reference sequence). The CDR3 has 13 amino acids. V was pared by 7 bases and J by 3 bases, with 13 bases between. Here the CDR3 DNA reads TGTGCCAGTAAGGCCTCAGGAGTCTACGAGCAGTACTTC. Residues: CASKASGVYEQYF.

V usage is TRBV28 and J usage is TRBJ2-2, with 7 bases fitting TRBD1. With 6 bases clipped from V and 2 bases from J, the junction kept 6 bases outside the gene matches. In germline, CDR1 is MDHEN, CDR2 SYDVKM. The CDR3 has 15 amino acids. The CDR3 is CASSRGQFNTGELFF. The DNA for the CDR3 is TGTGCCAGCAGCCGGGGACAGTTTAACACCGGGGAGCTGTTTTTT.

The chain carries TRBV19 and TRBJ2-5, with D possibly matching TRBD1 (5 bases). V was trimmed by 5 bases and J by 5 bases, leaving 18 bases between them. This CDR3 has 15 amino acids. Looked up from germline, CDR1 is LNHDA and CDR2 is SQIVND (reference sequence). CDR3 coding DNA: TGTGCCAGTAGTCCTGGACCCGTGGGGCGGGAGACCCAGTACTTC. The encoded protein is CASSPGPVGRETQYF.

This chain connects TRBV19 to TRBJ2-1, with 9 bases that match TRBD1. Germline assignment: CDR1 LNHDA and CDR2 SQIVND (reference sequence). The CDR3 is 15 amino acids. V shed 1 base, J shed 4 bases, and the junction held 2 bases outside the gene matches. Here the CDR3 DNA reads TGTGCCAGTAGTATAGGACAGGGGGGTTACAATGAGCAGTTCTTC. Its translation is CASSIGQGGYNEQFF.

The chain joins TRBV5-1 to TRBJ2-7; 11 positions match TRBD1. Germline CDR1 reads SGHRS; CDR2 reads YFSETQ. After removal of 4 bases from V and 0 bases from J, the junction contained 3 bases not matched to a gene. There are 15 residues in the CDR3. The chain's CDR3 is CASSPGTGGSYEQYF. CDR3 coding DNA: TGCGCCAGCAGCCCGGGGACAGGGGGCTCCTACGAGCAGTACTTC.

The chain is built from TRBV28 and TRBJ1-2; 11 positions agree with TRBD1. Germline values: CDR1 MDHEN, CDR2 SYDVKM. CDR3 length equals 17 residues. Trimming removed 5 bases from V and 0 bases from J; junction bases left unmatched: 8. CDR3 loop: CASSDGTGGLTNYGYTF. The DNA of the CDR3 is TGTGCCAGCAGTGACGGGACAGGGGGACTAACTAACTATGGCTACACCTTC.

The rearrangement uses TRBV18 and TRBJ2-7, with TRBD1 identical over 7 bases. V was pared by 5 bases and J by 6 bases, with 7 bases of the junction left unmatched. CDR3 length: 13 amino acids. Germline V gene lookup returns CDR1 KGHSH and CDR2 LQKENI. CDR3 amino acids: CASSSTGSIEQYF. The CDR3 region has the DNA TGTGCCAGCTCATCGACAGGGTCAATCGAGCAGTACTTC.

The chain is built from TRBV6-2 or TRBV6-3 and TRBJ2-7; TRBD2 matches at 7 bases. The CDR3 spans 12 residues. The V segment lost 1 base and the J segment 12 bases; nucleotides outside the gene matches: 6. Germline V gene lookup returns CDR1 MNHEY and CDR2 SVGEGT. CDR3 in amino acids: CASSYYSGGRYF. The CDR3 bases are TGTGCCAGCAGTTACTACTCGGGGGGACGGTACTTC.

The count of this clone is one. V and J are TRBV5-1 and TRBJ2-7; 13 bases are shared with TRBD2. From germline, CDR1 is SGHRS and CDR2 YFSETQ. J was trimmed by 1 base and V by 4 bases; bases with no gene match: 5. This CDR3 has 16 amino acids. CDR3 protein: CASSPGLAGASYEQYF. DNA for the CDR3: TGCGCCAGCAGCCCCGGACTAGCGGGAGCGTCCTACGAGCAGTACTTC.

The chain's CDR3 is CASSRAGGGEQYF. CDR3 bases: TGTGCCAGCAGCCGCGCGGGGGGTGGTGAGCAGTACTTC. This sequence joins TRBV7-9 and TRBJ2-7; 8 positions agree with TRBD2. This CDR3 is built from 13 residues. Germline-derived CDR1 and CDR2 are SEHNR and FQNEAQ (reference sequence). The trim removed 5 bases at V and 7 bases at J, leaving 7 bases unmatched.

The chain couples TRBV28 to TRBJ1-4, with 9 bases aligning to TRBD1. The germline V gene has CDR1 MDHEN and CDR2 SYDVKM. This CDR3 has 13 residues. Germline trimming cut 9 bases from V and 7 bases from J; bases unmatched to any gene: 6. In DNA, the CDR3 is TGTGCCAGTAGCGGGACAGGGATTGAAAAACTGTTTTTT. Its protein is CASSGTGIEKLFF.